This T cell receptor beta chain was captured in a study of blood T cell repertoires in COVID-19. How the authors handled the data: Reference gene primer amplification gave estimated nucleated cell counts. Libraries were prepared by immunoSEQ multiplex PCR; TCRdb keeps only in-frame clonotypes and omits some of them. Clonal size and the V and J genes are those of that table, whereas D and trimming came from the DNA. Altogether nearly 350,000 clones are present, about 90% being singletons, with the ten largest covering roughly 3.3%. The germline CDR1 and CDR2 sequences are KGHDR and SFDVKD. V was pared by 4 bases and J by 5 bases, with 6 bases of the junction left unmatched. The CDR3 is made up of 17 amino acids.

This receptor was obtained from a woman between 18 and 29 years old who had recovered from COVID-19. Sequenced input: peripheral blood. This chain links TRBV24-1 with TRBJ2-3; 15 bases align to TRBD2. CDR3 DNA sequence: TGTGCCACCAGTGACTCGGGACTAGCGGGAGGCGGAGATACGCAGTATTTT. It translates to CATSDSGLAGGGDTQYF.